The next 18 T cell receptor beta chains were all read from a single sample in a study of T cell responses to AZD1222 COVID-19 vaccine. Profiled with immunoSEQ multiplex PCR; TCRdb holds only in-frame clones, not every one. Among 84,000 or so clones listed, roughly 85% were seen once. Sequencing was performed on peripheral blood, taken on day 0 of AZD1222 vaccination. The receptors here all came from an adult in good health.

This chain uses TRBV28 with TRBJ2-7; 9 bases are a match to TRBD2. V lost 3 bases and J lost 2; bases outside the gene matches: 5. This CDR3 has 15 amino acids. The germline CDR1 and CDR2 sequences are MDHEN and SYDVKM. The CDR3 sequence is CASSLWREGTYEQYF. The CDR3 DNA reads TGTGCCAGCAGTTTGTGGCGGGAGGGAACCTACGAGCAGTACTTC.

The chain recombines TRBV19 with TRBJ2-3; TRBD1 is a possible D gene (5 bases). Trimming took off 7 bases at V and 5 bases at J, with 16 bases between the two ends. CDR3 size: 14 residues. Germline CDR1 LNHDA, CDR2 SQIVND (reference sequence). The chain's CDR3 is CASKPQAGIDTQYF. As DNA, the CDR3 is TGTGCCAGTAAGCCCCAGGCAGGGATAGATACGCAGTATTTT.

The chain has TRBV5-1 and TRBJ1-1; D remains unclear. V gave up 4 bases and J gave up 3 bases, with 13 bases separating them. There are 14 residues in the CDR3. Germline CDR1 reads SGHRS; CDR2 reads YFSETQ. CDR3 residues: CASSLIDPHTEAFF. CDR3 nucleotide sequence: TGCGCCAGCAGCCTCATCGATCCGCACACTGAAGCTTTCTTT.

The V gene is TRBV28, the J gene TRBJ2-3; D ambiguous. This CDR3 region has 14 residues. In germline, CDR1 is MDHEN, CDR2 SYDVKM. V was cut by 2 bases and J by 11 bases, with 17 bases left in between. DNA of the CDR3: TGTGCCAGCAGTTTAAGTCTTACGGGCCCAAGGCAGTATTTT. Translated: CASSLSLTGPRQYF.

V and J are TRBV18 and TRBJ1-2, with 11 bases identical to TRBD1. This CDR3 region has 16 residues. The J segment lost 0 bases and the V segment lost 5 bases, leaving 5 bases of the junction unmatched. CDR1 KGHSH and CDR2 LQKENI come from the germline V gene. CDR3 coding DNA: TGTGCCAGCTCAAGTTTGGGACAGGGGGCTAACTATGGCTACACCTTC. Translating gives CASSSLGQGANYGYTF.

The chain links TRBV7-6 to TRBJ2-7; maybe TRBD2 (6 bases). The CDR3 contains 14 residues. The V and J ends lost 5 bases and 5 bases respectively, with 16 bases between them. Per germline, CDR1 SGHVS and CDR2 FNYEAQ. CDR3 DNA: TGTGCCAGCAGCCTCGTCGGGACTCTCAACGAGCAGTACTTC. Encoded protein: CASSLVGTLNEQYF.

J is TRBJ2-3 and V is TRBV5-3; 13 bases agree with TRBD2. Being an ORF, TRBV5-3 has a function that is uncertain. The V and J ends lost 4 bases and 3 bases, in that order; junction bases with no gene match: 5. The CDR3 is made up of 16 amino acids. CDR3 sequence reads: CARSAGLAGVTDTQYF. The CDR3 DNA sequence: TGTGCCAGAAGCGCTGGACTAGCGGGAGTAACAGATACGCAGTATTTT.

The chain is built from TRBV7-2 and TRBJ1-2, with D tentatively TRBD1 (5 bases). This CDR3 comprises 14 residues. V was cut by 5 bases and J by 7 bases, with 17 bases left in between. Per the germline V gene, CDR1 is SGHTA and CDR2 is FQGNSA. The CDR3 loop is CASSGETWGSGYTF. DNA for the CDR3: TGTGCCAGCAGCGGCGAGACCTGGGGGTCTGGCTACACCTTC.

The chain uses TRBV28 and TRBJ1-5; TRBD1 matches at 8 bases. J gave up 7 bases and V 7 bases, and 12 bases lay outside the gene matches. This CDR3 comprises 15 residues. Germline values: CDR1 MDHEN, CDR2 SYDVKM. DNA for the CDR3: TGTGCCAGCACTCCACAGGGGGGCCCGGGGCAGCCCCAGCATTTT. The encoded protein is CASTPQGGPGQPQHF.

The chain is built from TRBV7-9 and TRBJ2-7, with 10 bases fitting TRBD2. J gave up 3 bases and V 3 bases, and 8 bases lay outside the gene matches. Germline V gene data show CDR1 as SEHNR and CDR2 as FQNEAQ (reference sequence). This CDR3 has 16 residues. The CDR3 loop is CASSLGASGSLYEQYF. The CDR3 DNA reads TGTGCCAGCAGCTTGGGTGCTAGCGGGAGCCTCTACGAGCAGTACTTC.

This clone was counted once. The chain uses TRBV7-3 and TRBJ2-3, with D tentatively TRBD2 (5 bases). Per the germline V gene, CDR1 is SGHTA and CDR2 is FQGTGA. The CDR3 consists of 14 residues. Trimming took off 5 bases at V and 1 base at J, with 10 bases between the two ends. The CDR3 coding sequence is TGTGCCAGCAGCATCCACGGGGGCACAGATACGCAGTATTTT. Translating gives CASSIHGGTDTQYF. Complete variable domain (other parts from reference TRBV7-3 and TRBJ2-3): GAGVSQTPSNKVTEKGKYVELRCDPISGHTALYWYRQSLGQGPEFLIYFQGTGAADDSGLPNDRFFAVRPEGSVSTLKIQRTERGDSAVYLCASSIHGGTDTQYFGPGTRLTVL.

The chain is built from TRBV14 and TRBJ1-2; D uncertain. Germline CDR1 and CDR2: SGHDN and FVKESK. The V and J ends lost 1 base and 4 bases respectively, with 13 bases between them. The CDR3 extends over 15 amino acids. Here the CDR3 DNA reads TGTGCCAGCAGCCAAGCGATCCGCCCGGGCTATGGCTACACCTTC. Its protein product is CASSQAIRPGYGYTF.

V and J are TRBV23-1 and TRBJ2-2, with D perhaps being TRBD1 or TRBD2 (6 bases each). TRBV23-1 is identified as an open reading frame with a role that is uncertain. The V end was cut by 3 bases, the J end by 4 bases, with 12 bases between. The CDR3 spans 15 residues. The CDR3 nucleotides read TGCGCCAGCAGTCACTCAGAGGGGGGCACCGGGGAGCTGTTTTTT. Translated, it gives CASSHSEGGTGELFF.

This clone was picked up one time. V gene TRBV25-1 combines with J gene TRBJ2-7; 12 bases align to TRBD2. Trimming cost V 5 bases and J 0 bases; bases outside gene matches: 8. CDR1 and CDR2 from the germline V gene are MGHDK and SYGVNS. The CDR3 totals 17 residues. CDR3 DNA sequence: TGTGCCAGCAGTTCGCACGTACTAGCGGGAGGCTCCTACGAGCAGTACTTC. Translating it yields CASSSHVLAGGSYEQYF.

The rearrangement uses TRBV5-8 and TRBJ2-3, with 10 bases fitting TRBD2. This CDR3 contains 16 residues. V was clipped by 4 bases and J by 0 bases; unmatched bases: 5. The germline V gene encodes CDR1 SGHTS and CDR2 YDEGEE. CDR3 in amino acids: CASSRGAGGSTDTQYF. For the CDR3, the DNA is TGTGCCAGCAGCCGCGGAGCGGGAGGGAGCACAGATACGCAGTATTTT.

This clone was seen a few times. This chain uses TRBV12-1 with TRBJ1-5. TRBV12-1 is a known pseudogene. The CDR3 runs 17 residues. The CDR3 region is CASSFAGGRARDQPQHF. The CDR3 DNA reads TGTGCCAGCAGCTTTGCGGGGGGACGGGCCAGGGATCAGCCCCAGCATTTT.

The CDR3 nucleotides read TGCGCCAGCAGCTTGGGAACAGGGAACTCTGGAAACACCATATATTTT. Translated: CASSLGTGNSGNTIYF. The genes are TRBV5-1 and TRBJ1-3; D may be TRBD1 (6 bases). The V gene's germline CDR1 is SGHRS and CDR2 YFSETQ. The CDR3 runs to 16 residues. Trimming left V 0 bases short and J 0 bases short, with 10 bases between.

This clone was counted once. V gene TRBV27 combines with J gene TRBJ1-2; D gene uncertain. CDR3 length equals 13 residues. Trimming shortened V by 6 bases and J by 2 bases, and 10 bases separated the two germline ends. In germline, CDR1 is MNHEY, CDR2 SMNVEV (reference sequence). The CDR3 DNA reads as TGTGCCAGCAGACTCGACGCAAACTATGGCTACACCTTC. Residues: CASRLDANYGYTF.